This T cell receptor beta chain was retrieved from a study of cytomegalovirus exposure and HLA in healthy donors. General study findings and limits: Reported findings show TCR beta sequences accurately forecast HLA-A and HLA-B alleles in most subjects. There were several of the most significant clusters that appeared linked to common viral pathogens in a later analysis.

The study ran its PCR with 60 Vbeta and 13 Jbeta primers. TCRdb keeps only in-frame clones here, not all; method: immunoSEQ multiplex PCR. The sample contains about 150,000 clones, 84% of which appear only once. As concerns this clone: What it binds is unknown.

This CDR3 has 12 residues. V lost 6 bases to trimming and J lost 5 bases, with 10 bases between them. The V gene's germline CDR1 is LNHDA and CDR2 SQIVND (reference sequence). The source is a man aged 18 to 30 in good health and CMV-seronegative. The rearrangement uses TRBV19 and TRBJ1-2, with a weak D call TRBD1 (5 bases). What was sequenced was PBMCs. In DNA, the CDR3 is TGTGCCAGTAGCCCGAACAGGTATGGCTACACCTTC. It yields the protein CASSPNRYGYTF.